This T cell receptor beta chain was captured by sequencing in a study of neurological immune-mediated disorders. This CDR3 comprises 17 residues. Germline assignment: CDR1 MDHEN and CDR2 SYDVKM. V was shortened by 5 bases and J by 4 bases, with 23 bases between the two germline ends. MiXCR, run by TCRdb on the 5' RACE reads, gives a single entry per CDR3 protein. The table has roughly 30,000 distinct CDR3 sequences, about 12% seen once. This clonotype appeared many times. As healthy controls, volunteers from a blood bank in Maryland, USA, were used. The specimen sequenced was PBMCs. The chain joins TRBV28 to TRBJ1-2, with D uncertain. The sequence derives from a woman aged 55 to 70 in good health. CDR3 coding DNA: TGTGCCAGCAGTCCCTTCCTATTGGGGTCGGGTCTCTATGGCTACACCTTC. It encodes CASSPFLLGSGLYGYTF.